A single sample is the source of the 8 T cell receptor beta chains below, sequenced in a study of identical twins. TCRdb processed the 5' RACE reads anew with MiXCR; each CDR3 protein has one entry. The data show about 520,000 distinct CDR3 sequences, 22% seen once. The sample was also linked to a second study, of T cells expressing NK-cell markers.

Sequencing used CD4+ T cells sorted from blood. Receptors were obtained from a woman aged 18-29 years in good health.

The J gene is TRBJ1-1, the V gene TRBV12-3 or TRBV12-4; D is possibly TRBD1 (6 bases). This CDR3 has 13 residues. V lost 1 base and J lost 5, with 8 bases in between. The CDR3 protein is CASSLGGATEAFF. The CDR3 coding sequence is TGTGCCAGCAGTTTAGGGGGGGCTACTGAAGCTTTCTTT.

The V gene is TRBV5-1, the J gene TRBJ2-3; D tentatively fits TRBD1 or TRBD2 (7 bases each). The germline V and J ends were trimmed by 0 bases and 4 bases, with 12 bases remaining between them. The CDR3 totals 15 residues. CDR1 SGHRS and CDR2 YFSETQ come from the germline V gene. DNA for the CDR3: TGCGCCAGCAGCTTGGCCAGGGGGGGGGCAGATACGCAGTATTTT. Its protein product is CASSLARGGADTQYF.

A few counts support this clonotype. The V gene is TRBV5-1, the J gene TRBJ2-7; possible D gene TRBD1, 5 bases. Germline CDR1 and CDR2: SGHRS and YFSETQ. The CDR3 spans 15 residues. The V gene lost 0 bases and the J gene lost 0 bases, with 10 bases spanning the gap. The CDR3 sequence is CASSLDRQPSYEQYF. CDR3 nucleotides: TGCGCCAGCAGCTTGGACAGGCAGCCCTCCTACGAGCAGTACTTC. Based on the CDR3 plus reference TRBV5-1 and TRBJ2-7, the full variable domain is KAGVTQTPRYLIKTRGQQVTLSCSPISGHRSVSWYQQTPGQGLQFLFEYFSETQRNKGNFPGRFSGRQFSNSRSEMNVSTLELGDSALYLCASSLDRQPSYEQYFGPGTRLTVT.

This chain joins TRBV20-1 and TRBJ2-7; 7 positions match TRBD2. The CDR3 is 15 residues long. V was clipped by 5 bases and J by 0 bases; unmatched bases: 10. CDR1 and CDR2 from the germline V gene are DFQATT and SNEGSKA (reference sequence). CDR3 amino acids: CSASPRRESSYEQYF. The CDR3 DNA is TGCAGTGCTTCTCCCCGGCGGGAGAGCTCCTACGAGCAGTACTTC.

CDR3 sequence reads: CASSYTTGTGSYEQYF. CDR3 nucleotide sequence: TGTGCCAGCAGCTACACCACCGGGACTGGCTCCTACGAGCAGTACTTC. V gene TRBV7-2 combines with J gene TRBJ2-7; D possibly corresponds to TRBD2 (6 bases). Germline CDR1 and CDR2: SGHTA and FQGNSA. This CDR3 has 16 residues. Trimming removed 4 bases at V and 0 bases at J, with 16 bases between.

This clonotype was counted between two and nine times. The chain couples TRBV10-3 to TRBJ2-1; D is unclear. V dropped 0 bases and J dropped 7 bases, with 22 bases sitting between them. The CDR3 runs 18 residues. The germline V gene has CDR1 ENHRY and CDR2 SYGVKD. CDR3 in DNA: TGTGCCATCAGTGAGTCTATGCCGTGGCAGCCACCGGATAATGAGCAGTTCTTC. Translating gives CAISESMPWQPPDNEQFF.

This clonotype was seen only a few times. CDR3 residues: CSARRLAGNNEQFF. The CDR3 bases are TGCAGTGCTAGAAGGCTAGCGGGAAATAATGAGCAGTTCTTC. V and J are TRBV20-1 and TRBJ2-1; 9 nucleotides line up with TRBD2. The CDR3 has 14 residues. The ends lost 2 bases at V and 7 bases at J; junction bases unmatched: 6. Germline V gives CDR1 DFQATT, CDR2 SNEGSKA (reference sequence).

The rearrangement uses TRBV13 and TRBJ2-3, with D possibly being TRBD1 (8 bases). Per the germline V gene, CDR1 is PRHDT and CDR2 is FYEKMQ (reference sequence). V lost 5 bases and J lost 7, with 16 bases in between. The CDR3 covers 14 residues. In DNA, the CDR3 is TGTGCCAGCAGCCGGTACAGGGGGGGGAATACGCAGTATTTT. It specifies CASSRYRGGNTQYF.